Listed below are T cell receptor beta chains from one sample, sequenced in a study of CD8+CD57+ T cells in acquired aplastic anemia. In TCRdb, the reads were re-called with MiXCR into one record per CDR3 protein. The table includes approximately 180,000 distinct CDR3 sequences, 47% detected once. Sequencing used sorted CD4+, CD8+, or CD8+CD57+ T cells (not recorded which) from PBMCs. The receptors come from a human donor with aplastic anemia. CDR3s include the opening cysteine and the closing phenylalanine or tryptophan. The D gene is left open where the match is weak. A row's size may be missing; if present it is once, few, many or a size class.

clone_size	v_call	j_call	d_call	cdr3_aa	cdr3_nt
many	TRBV11-2	TRBJ1-2	.	CASSLDNRNYGYTF	TGTGCCAGCAGCTTAGATAACAGGAACTATGGCTACACCTTC
many	TRBV4-3	TRBJ1-2	.	CASSQEGGGAGYGYTF	TGCGCCAGCAGCCAAGAGGGTGGGGGCGCGGGATATGGCTACACCTTC
.	TRBV7-9	TRBJ1-1	TRBD1	CASSQTGVMNTEAFF	TGTGCCAGCAGCCAGACAGGGGTCATGAACACTGAAGCTTTCTTT
.	TRBV15	TRBJ1-2	.	CATSTGANYGYTF	TGTGCCACCAGCACCGGGGCCAACTATGGCTACACCTTC
.	TRBV15	TRBJ2-3	.	CATQASRTDTQYF	TGTGCCACCCAGGCTAGCAGGACAGATACGCAGTATTTT
.	TRBV7-2	TRBJ1-4	.	CASRRESTNEKLFF	TGTGCCAGCAGGCGAGAGTCAACTAATGAAAAACTGTTTTTT
.	TRBV19	TRBJ1-2	.	CASSIGTRRGDHVAGKGYTF	TGTGCCAGTAGTATAGGCACTCGAAGGGGGGATCATGTGGCGGGGAAGGGCTACACCTTC
.	TRBV5-6	TRBJ2-7	.	CASSFLEAYEQYF	TGTGCCAGCAGCTTTCTAGAAGCCTACGAGCAGTACTTC
.	TRBV29-1	TRBJ1-1	.	CSVVEVGTEAFF	TGCAGCGTTGTGGAAGTGGGCACTGAGGCTTTCTTT
many	TRBV9	TRBJ1-3	TRBD1	CASSVGGTGENTIYF	TGTGCCAGCAGCGTAGGCGGGACAGGGGAAAACACCATATATTTT
many	TRBV20-1	TRBJ2-1	.	CSATSLRSSYNEQFF	TGCAGTGCTACCTCCCTGAGAAGCTCCTACAATGAGCAGTTCTTC
many	TRBV6-5	TRBJ1-2	TRBD1	CASSYVQGVVANYGYTF	TGTGCCAGCAGTTATGTGCAGGGGGTGGTTGCTAACTATGGCTACACCTTC
.	TRBV6-1	TRBJ1-2	.	CASSDSSEEIYGYTF	TGTGCCAGCAGTGATTCATCCGAGGAAATCTATGGCTACACCTTC
.	TRBV7-2	TRBJ1-2	.	CASSPGGELNYGYTF	TGTGCCAGCAGCCCCGGGGGTGAACTTAACTATGGCTACACCTTC
many	TRBV20-1	TRBJ1-6	.	CSARSQSLSPLHF	TGCAGTGCTAGATCCCAGAGCCTTTCACCCCTCCACTTT
.	TRBV20-1	TRBJ1-6	TRBD1	CSALVAGGNSPLHF	TGCAGTGCGTTGGTGGCAGGGGGGAATTCACCCCTCCACTTT
many	TRBV11-2	TRBJ2-3	.	CASSSLPGGPDTQYF	TGTGCCAGCAGCTCCCTCCCCGGGGGGCCAGATACGCAGTATTTT
many	TRBV4-2	TRBJ2-1	.	CASSQLRDFNNEQFF	TGTGCCAGCAGCCAACTCCGGGACTTTAACAATGAGCAGTTCTTC
few	TRBV11-3	TRBJ2-2	.	CASSQGGRGTGELFF	TGTGCCAGCAGCCAGGGGGGGAGAGGAACCGGGGAGCTGTTTTTT
many	TRBV4-2	TRBJ2-7	.	CASSQAGGSYYEQYF	TGTGCCAGCAGCCAAGCGGGGGGCTCCTACTACGAGCAGTACTTC
few	TRBV19	TRBJ2-7	TRBD1	CASSEGTGYEQYF	TGTGCCAGTAGTGAAGGGACAGGGTACGAGCAGTACTTC
.	TRBV7-6	TRBJ2-5	.	CASSFQGWETQYF	TGTGCCAGCAGCTTTCAAGGCTGGGAGACCCAGTACTTC